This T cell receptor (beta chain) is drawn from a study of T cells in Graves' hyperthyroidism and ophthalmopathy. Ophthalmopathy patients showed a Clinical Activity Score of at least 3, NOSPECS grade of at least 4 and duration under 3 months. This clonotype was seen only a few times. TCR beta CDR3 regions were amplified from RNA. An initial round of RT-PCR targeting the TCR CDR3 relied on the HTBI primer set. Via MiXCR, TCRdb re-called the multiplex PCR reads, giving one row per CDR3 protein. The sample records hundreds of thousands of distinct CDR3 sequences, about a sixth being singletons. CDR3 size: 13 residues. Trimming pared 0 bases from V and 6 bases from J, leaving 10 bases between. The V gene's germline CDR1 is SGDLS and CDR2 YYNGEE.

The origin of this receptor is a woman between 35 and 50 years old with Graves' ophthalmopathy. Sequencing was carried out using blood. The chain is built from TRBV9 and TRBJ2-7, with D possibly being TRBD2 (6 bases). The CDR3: CASSVGDSGEQYF. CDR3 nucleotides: TGTGCCAGCAGCGTAGGGGACTCCGGCGAGCAGTACTTC. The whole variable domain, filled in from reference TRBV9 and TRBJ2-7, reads DSGVTQTPKHLITATGQRVTLRCSPRSGDLSVYWYQQSLDQGLQFLIQYYNGEERAKGNILERFSAQQFPDLHSELNLSSLELGDSALYFCASSVGDSGEQYFGPGTRLTVT.